Below are 13 T cell receptor beta chains sequenced from a single sample in a study of blood T cells in healthy people across ages (dated by TCRdb to the mid-2010s). The library was generated by 5' RACE. Sequencing was performed on an Illumina HiSeq 2500. The second PCR ran for roughly 6 to 11 cycles and used a J-beta primer mix along with a sample-barcoded 5' primer. TCRdb handled the public reads itself, with Q25 trimming in fastp and clone calling in MiXCR, and kept productive beta chains. Every distinct CDR3 protein forms one entry, paired with its most common genes and DNA. The sample yields some 1.5 million distinct CDR3 sequences; roughly 43% were counted once. The leading ten clones occupy over 3.5% of the sample. The specimen sequenced was blood. Source of these receptors: a woman in her late teens or twenties in good health.

With respect to this clonotype: At one of its ends the junction is not consistent with the germline gene, which may arise from a read error. This rearrangement joins TRBV6-2 or TRBV6-3 to TRBJ2-5, with TRBD2 as a possible D gene (6 bases). Germline CDR1 and CDR2: MNHEY and SVGEGT. This CDR3 is built from 14 residues. The CDR3 here is CASSPAGFQGTQYF. In DNA form, the CDR3 reads TGTGCCAGCAGTCCGGCGGGGTTCCAAGGGACCCAGTACTTC.

This clonotype was found a few times. The chain uses TRBV7-2 and TRBJ2-7, with 8 bases aligning to TRBD2. V dropped 5 bases and J dropped 4; count of bases not matched to a gene: 10. The CDR3 loop spans 15 amino acids. Germline values: CDR1 SGHTA, CDR2 FQGNSA. CDR3 coding DNA: TGTGCCAGCAGCGGGCGGGGCAGCGGGGGTTACGAGCAGTACTTC. Protein sequence: CASSGRGSGGYEQYF.

The chain has TRBV20-1 and TRBJ1-1, with D possibly being TRBD1 (5 bases). The CDR3 sequence is 15 residues long. Trimming stripped 1 base from V and 1 base from J, with 13 bases between. Germline values: CDR1 DFQATT, CDR2 SNEGSKA (reference sequence). This chain's CDR3 is CSARAPMGGNTEAFF. The CDR3 bases are TGCAGTGCTAGAGCCCCCATGGGGGGGAACACTGAAGCTTTCTTT.

This clonotype occurred a few times. This chain uses TRBV6-2 or TRBV6-3 with TRBJ2-1; D perhaps matches TRBD2 (5 bases). V was cut by 7 bases and J by 0 bases, with 10 bases left in between. This CDR3 contains 14 residues. Per the germline V gene, CDR1 is MNHEY and CDR2 is SVGEGT. The CDR3 DNA is TGTGCCAGCAAACGGGAAAGCTCCTACAATGAGCAGTTCTTC. Its protein product is CASKRESSYNEQFF.

The V call is TRBV27, the J call TRBJ2-4; 8 positions match TRBD1. With V trimmed by 0 bases and J by 5 bases, 3 bases remained unmatched. Germline CDR1 reads MNHEY; CDR2 reads SMNVEV (reference sequence). The CDR3 has 15 amino acids. This chain's CDR3 is CASSLSAGGENIQYF. CDR3 bases: TGTGCCAGCAGTTTATCTGCAGGGGGCGAAAACATTCAGTACTTC.

This clonotype has a handful of counts. The rearrangement uses TRBV6-1 and TRBJ2-4; either TRBD1 or TRBD2 may fit D (5 bases each). The J call may be mistaken, given a closer DNA end match to TRBJ2-5. CDR1 and CDR2 (germline): MNHNS, SASEGT. The CDR3 runs to 13 residues. DNA of the CDR3: TGTGCCAGCACCAGGGAACTAGGGGAGACCCAGTACTTC. Translated, it gives CASTRELGETQYF.

The CDR3 coding sequence is TGTGCCAGCAGTTTTAGAGGGACCCCCTACAATGAGCAGTTCTTC. Translated, it gives CASSFRGTPYNEQFF. The chain has TRBV27 and TRBJ2-1; D may match TRBD1 or TRBD2 (5 bases each). The CDR3 extends over 15 amino acids. Germline assignment: CDR1 MNHEY and CDR2 SMNVEV (reference sequence). V lost 3 bases to trimming and J lost 2 bases, with 11 bases between them.

V gene TRBV12-3 or TRBV12-4 combines with J gene TRBJ2-7, with D unresolved. The CDR3 contains 13 residues. The V gene lost 5 bases and the J gene lost 7 bases, with 15 bases spanning the gap. The CDR3 DNA sequence: TGTGCCAGCAGTCGCGGATTCTACAATGAGCAGTACTTC. Protein sequence: CASSRGFYNEQYF.

This chain uses TRBV5-1 with TRBJ1-4; D gene unclear. The V and J ends lost 4 bases and 11 bases respectively, with 24 bases between them. Germline V gene data show CDR1 as SGHRS and CDR2 as YFSETQ. This CDR3 spans 16 amino acids. The CDR3 nucleotides read TGCGCCAGCAGCCACTGGACTCGCCCCAACGAAGGGAAACTGTTTTTT. It codes for CASSHWTRPNEGKLFF.

The J gene is TRBJ2-1, the V gene TRBV7-8; no clear D gene. Per the germline V gene, CDR1 is SGHVS and CDR2 is FQNEAQ. The CDR3 is 17 residues long. Trimming removed 5 bases from V and 0 bases from J, with 17 bases in between. In DNA form, the CDR3 reads TGTGCCAGCAGCCGCTTCGTTGGCGGCAGCTCCTACAATGAGCAGTTCTTC. Translated, it gives CASSRFVGGSSYNEQFF.

The chain uses TRBV7-2 and TRBJ2-1; weak D call: TRBD1 (6 bases). The CDR3 covers 16 residues. V was shortened by 5 bases and J by 0 bases, with 14 bases between the two germline ends. Per germline, CDR1 SGHTA and CDR2 FQGNSA. CDR3 coding DNA: TGTGCCAGCAGCCAGCAGGGGAGCAGCTCCTACAATGAGCAGTTCTTC. It yields the protein CASSQQGSSSYNEQFF.

In DNA form, the CDR3 reads TGTGCCAGCAGTGAAGTGCGGGGTAGCTATGGCTACACCTTC. This translates into CASSEVRGSYGYTF. The V gene is TRBV6-1, the J gene TRBJ1-2; D not certain. The CDR3 is 14 amino acids. Germline CDR1 reads MNHNS; CDR2 reads SASEGT. The germline V and J ends were trimmed by 1 base and 4 bases, with 10 bases remaining between them.

The chain recombines TRBV12-3 or TRBV12-4 with TRBJ2-7, with D perhaps being TRBD1 or TRBD2 (5 bases each). The CDR3 loop spans 16 amino acids. The V end lost 6 bases, the J end lost 0 bases, and 18 bases lay between the germline ends. This CDR3 is CASRSSTPGASYEQYF. In DNA, the CDR3 is TGTGCCAGCAGAAGCTCCACACCCGGGGCCTCCTACGAGCAGTACTTC.